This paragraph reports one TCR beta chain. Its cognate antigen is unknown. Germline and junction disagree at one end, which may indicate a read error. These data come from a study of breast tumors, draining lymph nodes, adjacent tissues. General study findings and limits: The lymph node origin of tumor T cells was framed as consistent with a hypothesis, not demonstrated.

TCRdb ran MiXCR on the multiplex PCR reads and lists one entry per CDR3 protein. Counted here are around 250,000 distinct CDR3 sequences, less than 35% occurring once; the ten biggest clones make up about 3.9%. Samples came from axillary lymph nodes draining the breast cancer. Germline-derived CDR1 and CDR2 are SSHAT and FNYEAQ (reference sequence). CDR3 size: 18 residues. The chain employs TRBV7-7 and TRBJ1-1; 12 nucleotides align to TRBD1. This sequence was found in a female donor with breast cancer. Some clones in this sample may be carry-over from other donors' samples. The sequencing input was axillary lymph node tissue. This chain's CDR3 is CASSLELGQGARTTEAFF. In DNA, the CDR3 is TGTGCTAGCAGCTTAGAGCTGGGACAGGGGGCAAGAACCACTGAAGCTTTCTTT.